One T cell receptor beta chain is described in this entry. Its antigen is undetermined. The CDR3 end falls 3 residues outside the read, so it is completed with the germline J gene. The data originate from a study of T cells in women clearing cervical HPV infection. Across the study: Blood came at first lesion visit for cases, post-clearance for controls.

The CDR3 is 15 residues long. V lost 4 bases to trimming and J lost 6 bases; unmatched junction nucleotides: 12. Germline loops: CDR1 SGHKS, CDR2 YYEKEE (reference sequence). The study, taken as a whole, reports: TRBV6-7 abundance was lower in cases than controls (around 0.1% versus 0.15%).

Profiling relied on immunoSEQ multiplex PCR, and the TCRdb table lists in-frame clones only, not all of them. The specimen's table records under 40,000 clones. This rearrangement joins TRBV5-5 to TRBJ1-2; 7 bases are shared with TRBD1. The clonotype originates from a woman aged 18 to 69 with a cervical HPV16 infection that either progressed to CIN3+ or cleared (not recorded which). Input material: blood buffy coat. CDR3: CASSPWDRQNDGYTF. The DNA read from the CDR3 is TGTGCCAGCAGCCCCTGGGACAGACAGAATGATGGC. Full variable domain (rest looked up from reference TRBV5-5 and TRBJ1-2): DAGVTQSPTHLIKTRGQQVTLRCSPISGHKSVSWYQQVLGQGPQFIFQYYEKEERGRGNFPDRFSARQFPNYSSELNVNALLLGDSALYLCASSPWDRQNDGYTFGSGTRLTVV.